Each of the 3 T cell receptor beta chains below was sequenced from the same sample in a study of blood T cell repertoires in COVID-19. The table came from immunoSEQ multiplex PCR; TCRdb's copy has only in-frame clones and leaves some out. This sample yields fewer than 300,000 clones, of which roughly 84% are seen a single time; around 2.9% belongs to the top ten. Sequenced input: peripheral blood. These receptors were taken from a woman in her late teens or twenties with acute or convalescent COVID-19.

The rearrangement uses TRBV25-1 and TRBJ2-1; 8 nucleotides align to TRBD2. The length of the CDR3 is 16 residues. V shed 2 bases and J 1 base; nucleotides not matched to a gene: 4. CDR1 MGHDK and CDR2 SYGVNS come from the germline V gene. CDR3 in DNA: TGTGCCAGCAGTGAAAAGGGACTAGGTTCCTACAATGAGCAGTTCTTC. It translates to CASSEKGLGSYNEQFF. Together with reference TRBV25-1 and TRBJ2-1, the CDR3 gives the full variable domain: EADIYQTPRYLVIGTGKKITLECSQTMGHDKMYWYQQDPGMELHLIHYSYGVNSTEKGDLSSESTVSRIRTEHFPLTLESARPSHTSQYLCASSEKGLGSYNEQFFGPGTRLTVL.

This clone appeared a single time. The rearrangement links TRBV27 to TRBJ1-6; no reliable D call. V lost 3 bases to trimming and J lost 0 bases, with 6 bases between them. Germline values: CDR1 MNHEY, CDR2 SMNVEV (reference sequence). This CDR3 spans 15 amino acids. The CDR3 DNA follows: TGTGCCAGCAGTTTGCACAGCTCCTATAATTCACCCCTCCACTTT. Protein: CASSLHSSYNSPLHF.

This clone was picked up a small number of times. The rearrangement uses TRBV6-5 and TRBJ2-4; D unresolved. V dropped 5 bases and J dropped 11 bases, with 19 bases sitting between them. Germline values: CDR1 MNHEY, CDR2 SVGAGI. The CDR3 length is 14 residues. CDR3 sequence: CASSRADPNTVQYF. CDR3 nucleotides: TGTGCCAGCAGTCGCGCGGATCCAAACACCGTTCAGTACTTC.